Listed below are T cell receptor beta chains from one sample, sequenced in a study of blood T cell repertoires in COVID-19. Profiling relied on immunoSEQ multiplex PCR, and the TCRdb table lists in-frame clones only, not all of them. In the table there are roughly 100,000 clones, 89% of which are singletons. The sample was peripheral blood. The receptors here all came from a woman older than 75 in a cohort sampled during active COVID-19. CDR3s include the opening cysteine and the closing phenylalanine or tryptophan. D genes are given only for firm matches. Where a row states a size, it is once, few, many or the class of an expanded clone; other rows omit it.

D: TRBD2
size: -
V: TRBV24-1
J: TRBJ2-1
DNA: TGTGCCACCAGTGATTCCGGACTAGCGGGAGGGTTAAATGAGCAGTTCTTC
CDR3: CATSDSGLAGGLNEQFF

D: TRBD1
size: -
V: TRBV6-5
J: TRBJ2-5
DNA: TGTGCCAGCCAACAGGGGGTACAAGAGACCCAGTACTTC
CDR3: CASQQGVQETQYF

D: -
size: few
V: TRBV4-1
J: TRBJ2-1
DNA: TGCGCCAGCAGCCAATTGGGACTGGCTGTGAATGAGCAGTTCTTC
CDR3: CASSQLGLAVNEQFF

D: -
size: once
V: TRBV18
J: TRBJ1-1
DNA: TGTGCCAGCTCACCACCGGTCCGGGGAATCACTGAAGCTTTCTTT
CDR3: CASSPPVRGITEAFF

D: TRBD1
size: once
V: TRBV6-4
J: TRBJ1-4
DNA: TGTGCCAGCAGTGCTCAGGGGGCACAAGAAAAACTGTTTTTT
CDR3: CASSAQGAQEKLFF

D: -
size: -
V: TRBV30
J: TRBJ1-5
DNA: TGTGCCTGGAGCCTTCAGTCGGGATGGGGTCAGCCCCAGCATTTT
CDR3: CAWSLQSGWGQPQHF

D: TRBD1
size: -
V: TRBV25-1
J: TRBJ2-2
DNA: TGTGCCAGCAGGGAAGACAGGGCTGGGTCCGGGGAGCTGTTTTTT
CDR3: CASREDRAGSGELFF

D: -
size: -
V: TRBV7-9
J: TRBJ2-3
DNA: TGTGCCAGCAGCGCAGAACGATTAAGCACAGATACGCAGTATTTT
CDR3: CASSAERLSTDTQYF

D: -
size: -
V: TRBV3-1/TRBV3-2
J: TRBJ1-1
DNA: TGTGCCAGCCAGGGACAAGCACTGAACACTGAAGCTTTCTTT
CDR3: CASQGQALNTEAFF

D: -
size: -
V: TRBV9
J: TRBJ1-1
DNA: TGTGCCAGCAGCGTAGGATCGGGTACAGGGTTTAAAGCTTTCTTT
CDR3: CASSVGSGTGFKAFF

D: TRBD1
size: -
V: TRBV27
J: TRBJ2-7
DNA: TGTGCCAGCAGCTACAGACAGGGCCCCTACGAGCAGTACTTC
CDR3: CASSYRQGPYEQYF

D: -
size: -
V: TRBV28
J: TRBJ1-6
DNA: TGTGCCAGCAGTACCCAGGGGCTTAATAATTCACCCCTCCACTTT
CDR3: CASSTQGLNNSPLHF

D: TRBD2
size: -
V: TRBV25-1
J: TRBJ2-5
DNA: TGTGCCAGCAGTGAATCCAGCGGGAGAAAAGAGACCCAGTACTTC
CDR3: CASSESSGRKETQYF

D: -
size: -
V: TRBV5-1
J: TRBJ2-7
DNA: TGCGCCAAGGGGAATCTCCATCCTCCGTACGAGCAGTACTTC
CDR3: CAKGNLHPPYEQYF

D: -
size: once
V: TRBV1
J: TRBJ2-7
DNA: TGCACCAGCAGCCCTAACTATTCCTACGAGCAGTACTTC
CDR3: CTSSPNYSYEQYF

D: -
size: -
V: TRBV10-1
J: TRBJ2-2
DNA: TGCGCCAGCAGCAGGGTAACGAACACCGGGGAGCTGTTTTTT
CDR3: CASSRVTNTGELFF

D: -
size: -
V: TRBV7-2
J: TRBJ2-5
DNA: TGTGCCAGCAGCCGAAACGGGGAAGAGACCCAGTACTTC
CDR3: CASSRNGEETQYF

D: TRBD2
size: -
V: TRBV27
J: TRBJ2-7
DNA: TGTGCCAGCAGTTTGCGACTAGCAGGCCCGGGGGAGCAGTACTTC
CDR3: CASSLRLAGPGEQYF

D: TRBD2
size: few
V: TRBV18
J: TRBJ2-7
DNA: TGTGCCAGCTCTGCGGGGCTAGGACTAGCAAACTACGAGCAGTACTTC
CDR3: CASSAGLGLANYEQYF

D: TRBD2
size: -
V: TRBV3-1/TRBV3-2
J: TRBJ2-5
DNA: TGTGCCAGCAGCCGAGGACTAGCGGGGGCCTTTTTGTCGACCCAGTACTTC
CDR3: CASSRGLAGAFLSTQYF